The present T cell receptor beta chain was sequenced within a study of cytomegalovirus exposure and HLA in healthy donors. On the study more broadly: An early data release held about 85 million unique TCRs from HLA-typed donors.

J gave up 6 bases and V 3 bases, and 12 bases lay outside the gene matches. This CDR3 region has 16 residues. CDR1 is SGDLS, CDR2 YYNGEE, per germline. PCR used 60 Vbeta primers and 13 Jbeta primers. The repertoire was sequenced with immunoSEQ multiplex PCR; TCRdb's copy has only in-frame clones and lacks some. The sample lists tens of thousands of clones, more than 80% occurring once. The study's findings and limits: A few chains tied to CMV proved CMV antigen-specific in vitro. Associated with cytomegalovirus, according to the listing, were 164 TCR beta chains. Analysis was performed later, and it showed HLA-associated TCR beta chains to be more clonally expanded than equally common others.

This clone appeared once. What it recognizes is unknown. This TCR was sampled from a man aged 18 to 29 in good health and CMV-seronegative. This rearrangement joins TRBV9 to TRBJ2-7, with 10 bases aligning to TRBD1. Sequencing was done on a sample of PBMCs. The CDR3 reads CASSETGRQGAGEQYF. CDR3 nucleotide sequence: TGTGCCAGCAGCGAGACCGGACGACAGGGGGCCGGCGAGCAGTACTTC.